The 4 T cell receptor beta chains listed next were all sequenced from one sample in a study of T cells after yellow fever vaccination. TCRdb re-called the 5' RACE reads through MiXCR, storing one row per CDR3 protein. Of a few hundred thousand distinct CDR3 sequences listed, about 8.3% are singletons. Here the sequenced sample was PBMCs, taken approximately 47 days after the first yellow fever vaccination. These receptors originate from a man aged 18 to 30 who received the YFV17D yellow fever vaccine.

The sample holds many counts of this clonotype. This chain connects TRBV12-3 or TRBV12-4 to TRBJ2-7; 7 nucleotides agree with TRBD2. The CDR3 contains 14 residues. V shed 6 bases, J shed 4 bases, and the junction held 9 bases outside the gene matches. As DNA, the CDR3 is TGTGCCAGCAGGGCCCGGGGGGATTTATACGAGCAGTACTTC. It yields the protein CASRARGDLYEQYF.

In its sample, this clonotype was seen many times. The V call is TRBV5-4, the J call TRBJ2-1; 10 bases match TRBD2. There are 13 residues in the CDR3. V dropped 2 bases and J dropped 10; count of bases not matched to a gene: 3. Germline V gene data show CDR1 as SGHNT and CDR2 as YYREEE (reference sequence). This CDR3 reads CASSLAGGREQFF. The CDR3 nucleotides are TGTGCCAGCAGCTTAGCGGGGGGGCGGGAGCAGTTCTTC.

There are a few counts of this clonotype. This CDR3 is CASSLGGSSQPQHF. CDR3 coding DNA: TGCGCCAGCAGCTTGGGCGGTTCGTCTCAGCCCCAGCATTTT. This rearrangement joins TRBV5-1 to TRBJ1-5; D not certain. CDR3 length: 14 amino acids. The germline V gene has CDR1 SGHRS and CDR2 YFSETQ. Between the trimmed V and J ends, which lost 0 bases and 6 bases, there was a span of 10 bases.

Ten or more counts support this clonotype. The chain joins TRBV6-5 to TRBJ1-5, with TRBD1 matching 7 bases. The CDR3 sequence is 16 residues long. V dropped 5 bases and J dropped 2; count of bases not matched to a gene: 9. The germline V gene has CDR1 MNHEY and CDR2 SVGAGI. CDR3 sequence reads: CASSHRGQGGNQPQHF. CDR3 in DNA: TGTGCCAGCAGTCACCGAGGGCAGGGGGGCAATCAGCCCCAGCATTTT.